Presented here are 10 T cell receptor beta chains from one specimen sequenced in a study of beta chain features in type 1 diabetes listed by TCRdb under 2018. The investigation overall reported the following: Type 1 diabetes patients showed a moderate but significant shortening of TCRB CDR3 length in all four CD4+ subsets.

What these receptors recognize is not known. Library method: the immunoSEQ multiplex PCR assay. The High Capacity cDNA Reverse Transcription Kit was used to reverse transcribe all of the isolated RNA, meaning that expressed TCRB transcripts were what got sequenced. TCRdb's version of the immuneACCESS table is confined to in-frame rearrangements and falls short of the full clone set. An unresolved V gene accounts for under half of the shortfall where checked; the remainder is of unknown origin. The sample table contains over 600,000 clones; only one count was recorded for about an eighth of them. The ten largest clones capture around 0.12% of the sample. What was sequenced was naive CD4+ T cells from blood. According to the study, the label for this sample's cell subset or site signals: true naive CD4+ T cells. All receptors come from a man aged 30 to 39 with type 1 diabetes.

This chain uses TRBV10-3 with TRBJ1-3; D is ambiguous. Between the trimmed V and J ends, which lost 7 bases and 0 bases, there was a span of 10 bases. This CDR3 comprises 14 residues. Germline-derived CDR1 and CDR2 are ENHRY and SYGVKD. The CDR3 protein is CAITEGLSGNTIYF. In nucleotides, the CDR3 is TGTGCCATCACAGAAGGCCTCTCTGGAAACACCATATATTTT.

This clone was detected only a few times. This CDR3 reads CASSYSILAGNNEQFF. CDR3 sequence (DNA): TGTGCCAGCAGTTACTCGATACTAGCGGGCAACAATGAGCAGTTCTTC. This sequence joins TRBV6-5 and TRBJ2-1; 9 positions match TRBD2. Germline CDR1 reads MNHEY; CDR2 reads SVGAGI. This CDR3 has 16 amino acids. V lost 0 bases, J lost 5 bases, and 5 bases stayed unmatched.

The genes are TRBV6-5 and TRBJ2-5, with D perhaps matching TRBD1 or TRBD2 (5 bases each). The DNA matches TRBJ2-7 better at its end, which makes the J call doubtful. The CDR3 has 16 residues. CDR1 and CDR2 (germline): MNHEY, SVGAGI. The CDR3 region is CASSYSMRVGAYEQYF. CDR3 coding DNA: TGTGCCAGCAGTTACTCGATGAGGGTGGGGGCCTACGAGCAGTACTTC.

J is TRBJ1-1 and V is TRBV9; no clear D gene. Trimming removed 5 bases from V and 1 base from J, with 9 bases in between. This CDR3 spans 13 amino acids. Germline V lookup: CDR1 SGDLS, CDR2 YYNGEE. CDR3 sequence: CASSSRGNTEAFF. The CDR3 nucleotides read TGTGCCAGCAGTTCCCGGGGGAACACTGAAGCTTTCTTT. Using reference TRBV9 and TRBJ1-1 for the parts outside the CDR3, the full variable domain is DSGVTQTPKHLITATGQRVTLRCSPRSGDLSVYWYQQSLDQGLQFLIQYYNGEERAKGNILERFSAQQFPDLHSELNLSSLELGDSALYFCASSSRGNTEAFFGQGTRLTVV.

This sequence joins TRBV2 and TRBJ2-4; a weak D match, TRBD1 (5 bases). The CDR3 sequence is 13 residues long. Germline CDR1 is SNHLY and CDR2 is FYNNEI. V lost 5 bases to trimming and J lost 5 bases, with 10 bases between them. In DNA, the CDR3 is TGTGCCAGCAGTCTGGTGGGGCAAAACATTCAGTACTTC. This sequence encodes CASSLVGQNIQYF.

This clone came up a few times. The chain recombines TRBV10-1 with TRBJ2-7, with 12 bases matching TRBD2. The length of the CDR3 is 15 residues. CDR1 is WNHNN and CDR2 is SYGVQD in the germline V gene (reference sequence). Germline trimming cut 2 bases from V and 7 bases from J; bases unmatched to any gene: 6. CDR3 DNA sequence: TGCGCCAGCAGTGAGGGGAGACTAGCGGGGGATGAGCAGTACTTC. Protein: CASSEGRLAGDEQYF.

J is TRBJ2-2 and V is TRBV7-2; D is perhaps TRBD1 or TRBD2 (5 bases each). The CDR3 totals 14 residues. Trimming pared 1 base from V and 7 bases from J, leaving 10 bases between. Germline lookup yields CDR1 SGHTA and CDR2 FQGNSA. In DNA form, the CDR3 reads TGTGCCAGCAGCTTAGACCCGGGGCGCGGGGAGCTGTTTTTT. This encodes CASSLDPGRGELFF.

This clone was counted between two and nine times. CDR3 DNA sequence: TGCGCCAGCAGCCAAGCGGACGGCCTCACAGATACGCAGTATTTT. Its protein product is CASSQADGLTDTQYF. The chain recombines TRBV4-3 with TRBJ2-3, with no clear D. Deletions cut 1 base from V and 2 bases from J, with 10 bases between. This CDR3 contains 15 residues. Germline assignment: CDR1 LGHNA and CDR2 YSLEER.

This clone was seen a handful of times. V and J are TRBV10-3 and TRBJ2-1; 7 positions match TRBD2. The germline V gene has CDR1 ENHRY and CDR2 SYGVKD. The CDR3 spans 19 residues. J gave up 0 bases and V 0 bases, and 11 bases lay outside the gene matches. CDR3 loop: CAISESELAALGSYNEQFF. In nucleotides, the CDR3 is TGTGCCATCAGTGAGTCGGAGCTAGCGGCCCTCGGCTCCTACAATGAGCAGTTCTTC.

This chain uses TRBV2 with TRBJ1-3, with no clear D. Germline lookup yields CDR1 SNHLY and CDR2 FYNNEI. CDR3 size: 14 residues. V lost 6 bases and J 0 bases, leaving 9 bases between the germline ends. The DNA for the CDR3 is TGTGCCAGCAGGGCAGCCTCCTCTGGAAACACCATATATTTT. Translation: CASRAASSGNTIYF.